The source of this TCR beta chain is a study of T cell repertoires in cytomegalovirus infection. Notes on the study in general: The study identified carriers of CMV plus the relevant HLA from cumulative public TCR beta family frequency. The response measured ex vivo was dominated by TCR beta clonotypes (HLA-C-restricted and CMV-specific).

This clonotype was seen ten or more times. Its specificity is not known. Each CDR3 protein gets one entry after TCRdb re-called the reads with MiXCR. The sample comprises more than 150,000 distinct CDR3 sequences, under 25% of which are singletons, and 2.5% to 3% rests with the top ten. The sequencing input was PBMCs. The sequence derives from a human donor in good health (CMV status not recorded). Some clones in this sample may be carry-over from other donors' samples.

CDR3 sequence (DNA): TGTGCCAGCAGGGCTACAGGGGGCAGGGATCAGCCCCAGCATTTT. Translating it yields CASRATGGRDQPQHF. The chain couples TRBV12-3 or TRBV12-4 to TRBJ1-5, with 9 nucleotides matching TRBD1. The CDR3 totals 15 residues. V lost 6 bases, J lost 5 bases, and 8 bases stayed unmatched.